One and the same sample provided the 6 T cell receptor beta chains below, sequenced in a study of T cell responses to AZD1222 COVID-19 vaccine. Produced via immunoSEQ multiplex PCR; TCRdb's table is partial and in-frame only. The table lists around 120,000 clones, roughly 90% of them singletons. The material was peripheral blood, obtained on day 0 of AZD1222 vaccination. These receptors came from an adult in good health.

The chain has TRBV9 and TRBJ2-2; 12 bases align to TRBD2. V gave up 3 bases and J gave up 1 base; unmatched junction bases: 10. Germline V gives CDR1 SGDLS, CDR2 YYNGEE. The length of the CDR3 is 19 residues. CDR3 protein: CASSASLGLAGMNTGELFF. The DNA of the CDR3 is TGTGCCAGCAGCGCCTCTTTAGGACTAGCGGGGATGAACACCGGGGAGCTGTTTTTT.

This clone was picked up one time. The gene calls are TRBV5-1 and TRBJ1-3; 7 nucleotides match TRBD1. Germline lookup yields CDR1 SGHRS and CDR2 YFSETQ. V gave up 4 bases and J gave up 6 bases; unmatched junction bases: 13. The CDR3 has 16 amino acids. The CDR3 spells CASSRSTGEKQNTIYF. As DNA, the CDR3 is TGCGCCAGCAGCCGATCAACAGGGGAAAAACAAAACACCATATATTTT.

The chain couples TRBV21-1 to TRBJ1-5. TRBV21-1 is described as a pseudogene. The CDR3 has 17 residues. The CDR3 DNA follows: TGTGCCAGCAGCAAAGGACCCGCCGGGATATTCAATCAGCCCCAGCATTTT. Amino acid sequence: CASSKGPAGIFNQPQHF.

The chain recombines TRBV9 with TRBJ1-3; D unresolved. V was clipped by 4 bases and J by 0 bases, with 14 bases between them. The CDR3 extends over 16 amino acids. CDR1 SGDLS and CDR2 YYNGEE come from the germline V gene. CDR3 nucleotides: TGTGCCAGCAGCCCTAGCGGCAGCGCCTCTGGAAACACCATATATTTT. It yields the protein CASSPSGSASGNTIYF.

V is TRBV19 and J is TRBJ1-4; 11 bases map to TRBD1. The V segment lost 3 bases and the J segment 7 bases; nucleotides outside the gene matches: 1. There are 14 residues in the CDR3. CDR1 is LNHDA and CDR2 is SQIVND in the germline V gene (reference sequence). CDR3 residues: CASSMGQGGEKLFF. CDR3 bases: TGTGCCAGTAGTATGGGACAGGGGGGTGAAAAACTGTTTTTT. Combining the CDR3 with reference TRBV19 and TRBJ1-4 gives the whole variable domain DGGITQSPKYLFRKEGQNVTLSCEQNLNHDAMYWYRQDPGQGLRLIYYSQIVNDFQKGDIAEGYSVSREKKESFPLTVTSAQKNPTAFYLCASSMGQGGEKLFFGSGTQLSVL.

V gene TRBV6-4 combines with J gene TRBJ2-3, with a weak D call TRBD1 (5 bases). Deletions cut 6 bases from V and 3 bases from J, with 16 bases between. The germline gives CDR1 MRHNA, CDR2 SNTAGT. The CDR3 runs 15 residues. The CDR3 protein is CASSTGFPDTDTQYF. CDR3 bases: TGTGCCAGCAGCACAGGCTTCCCTGATACAGATACGCAGTATTTT.